This record concerns one T cell receptor (beta chain) sequence. Its target is unknown. The sample originates from a study of a mutant IDH1 vaccine in newly diagnosed glioma. Study as a whole: Patients had received radiotherapy, temozolomide, or both previously, most receiving both.

TCRdb's copy holds only in-frame clones and misses some; the assay was immunoSEQ multiplex PCR. The table includes around 40,000 clones, around 83% detected once. Time point indicated: week 11, during vaccination. Doses of 300 ug of mutant IDH1 20-mer peptide were given with topical imiquimod. There are 14 residues in the CDR3. Germline values: CDR1 LNHDA, CDR2 SQIVND (reference sequence). Trimming took 1 base from V and 1 from J, leaving 4 bases between them. The starting material was PBMCs, obtained from a glioma patient whose treatment included an IDH1 peptide vaccine. The rearrangement uses TRBV19 and TRBJ2-2; D gene unclear. This receptor was obtained from a man aged 40-55 years with glioma. As DNA, the CDR3 is TGTGCCAGTAGTATAGGGGAGAACACCGGGGAGCTGTTTTTT. Amino acids: CASSIGENTGELFF.